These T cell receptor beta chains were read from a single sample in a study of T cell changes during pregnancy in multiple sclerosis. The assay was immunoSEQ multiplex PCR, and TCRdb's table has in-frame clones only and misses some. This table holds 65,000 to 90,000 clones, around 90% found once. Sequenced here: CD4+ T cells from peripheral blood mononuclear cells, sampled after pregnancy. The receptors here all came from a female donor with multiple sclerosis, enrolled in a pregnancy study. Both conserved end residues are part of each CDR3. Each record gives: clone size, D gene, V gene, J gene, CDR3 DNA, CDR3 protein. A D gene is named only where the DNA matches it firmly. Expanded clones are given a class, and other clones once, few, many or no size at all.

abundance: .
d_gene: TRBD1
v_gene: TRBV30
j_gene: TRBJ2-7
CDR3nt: TGTGCCTGGAGTGGATACAGTGGGGACAGGGGTATCTACGAGCAGTACTTC
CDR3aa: CAWSGYSGDRGIYEQYF

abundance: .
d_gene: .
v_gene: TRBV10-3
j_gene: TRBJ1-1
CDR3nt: TGTGCCATCAGTGGGGAAAGAGGGCTGAACACTGAAGCTTTCTTT
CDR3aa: CAISGERGLNTEAFF

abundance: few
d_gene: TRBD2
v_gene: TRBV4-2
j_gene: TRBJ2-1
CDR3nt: TGTGCCAGCAGCCAAGGAGGACTAGCGGGAACCTACAATGAGCAGTTCTTC
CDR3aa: CASSQGGLAGTYNEQFF

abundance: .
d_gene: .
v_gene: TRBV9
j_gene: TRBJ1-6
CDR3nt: TGTGCCAGCAGCGTAGCTGAGGGTTCACCCCTCCACTTT
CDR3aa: CASSVAEGSPLHF

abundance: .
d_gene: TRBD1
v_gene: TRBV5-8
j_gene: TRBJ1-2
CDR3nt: TGTGCCAGCAGCTTGGACACTTCGGGACAGGGATTGTGGGGCTACACCTTC
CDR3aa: CASSLDTSGQGLWGYTF

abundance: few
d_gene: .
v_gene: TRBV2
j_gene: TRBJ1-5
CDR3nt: TGTGCCAGCCATGGTAGAACGGGGCCCCAGCATTTT
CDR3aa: CASHGRTGPQHF

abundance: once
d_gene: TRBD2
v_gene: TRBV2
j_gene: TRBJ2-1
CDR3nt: TGTGCCAGCCCGGGGACTAGCGAAAATGAGCAGTTCTTC
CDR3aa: CASPGTSENEQFF

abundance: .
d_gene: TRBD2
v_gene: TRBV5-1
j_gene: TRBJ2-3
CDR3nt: TGCGCCAGCAGCTTGGGTGGAAGCGGGAGTGTTACAGATACGCAGTATTTT
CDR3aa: CASSLGGSGSVTDTQYF

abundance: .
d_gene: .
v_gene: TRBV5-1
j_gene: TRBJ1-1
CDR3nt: TGCGCCAGCAGATCCGAGTTTTTGAACACTGAAGCTTTCTTT
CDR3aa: CASRSEFLNTEAFF

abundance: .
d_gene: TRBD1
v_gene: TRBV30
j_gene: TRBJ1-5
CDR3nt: TGTGCCTGGAGTGTACAGACAGGGGAGGGTCAGCCCCAGCATTTT
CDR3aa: CAWSVQTGEGQPQHF

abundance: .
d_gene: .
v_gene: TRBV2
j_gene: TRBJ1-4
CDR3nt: TGTGCCAGCAGTGAACTTCGTCGCACTGATGAAAAACTGTTTTTT
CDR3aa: CASSELRRTDEKLFF

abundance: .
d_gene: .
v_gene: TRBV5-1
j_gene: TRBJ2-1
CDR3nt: TGCGCCAGCAGCTTGGACCCGGGGGGCCTGGTCAATGAGCAGTTCTTC
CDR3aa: CASSLDPGGLVNEQFF

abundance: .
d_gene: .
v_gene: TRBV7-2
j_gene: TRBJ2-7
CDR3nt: TGTGCCAGCAGCTTAGCTGGCACTAACTACGAGCAGTACTTC
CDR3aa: CASSLAGTNYEQYF

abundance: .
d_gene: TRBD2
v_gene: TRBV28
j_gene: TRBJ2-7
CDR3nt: TGTGCCAGCAGTCCGCTAGCGGGATTGAGCGAGCAGTACTTC
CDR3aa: CASSPLAGLSEQYF

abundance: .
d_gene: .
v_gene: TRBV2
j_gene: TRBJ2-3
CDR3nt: TGTGCCAGCAGTGAGCGAGATACGCAGTATTTT
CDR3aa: CASSERDTQYF

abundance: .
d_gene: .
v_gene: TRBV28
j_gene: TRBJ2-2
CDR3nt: TGTGCCAGCAGAAAGACAGGGGAGGGGGCCGGGGAGCTGTTTTTT
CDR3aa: CASRKTGEGAGELFF

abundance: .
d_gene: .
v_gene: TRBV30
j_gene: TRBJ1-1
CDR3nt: TGTGCCTGGAGTGTAACCAGGAGGGACACTGAAGCTTTCTTT
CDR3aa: CAWSVTRRDTEAFF

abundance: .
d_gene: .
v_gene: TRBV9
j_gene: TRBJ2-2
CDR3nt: TGTGCCAGCAGCGCTCGACAGGCGGGCGGGGAGCTGTTTTTT
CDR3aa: CASSARQAGGELFF

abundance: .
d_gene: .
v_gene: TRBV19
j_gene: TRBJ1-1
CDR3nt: TGTGCCAGTAGTCTACAGGGAGACATGAACACTGAAGCTTTCTTT
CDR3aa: CASSLQGDMNTEAFF

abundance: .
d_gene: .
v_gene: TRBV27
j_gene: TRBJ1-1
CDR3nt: TGTGCCAGCAGTTTGTCCAGGGCCGACACTGAAGCTTTCTTT
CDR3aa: CASSLSRADTEAFF

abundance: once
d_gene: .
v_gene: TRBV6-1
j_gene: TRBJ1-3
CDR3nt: TGTGCCAGCAGTGAAGTCCTTAGAGGAAACACCATATATTTT
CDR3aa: CASSEVLRGNTIYF

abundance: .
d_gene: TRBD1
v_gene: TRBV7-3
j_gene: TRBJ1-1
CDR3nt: TGTGCCAGCAGCGAAGGGACAGGGAAGAACACTGAAGCTTTCTTT
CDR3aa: CASSEGTGKNTEAFF

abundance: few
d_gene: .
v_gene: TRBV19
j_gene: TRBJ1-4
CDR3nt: TGTGCCAGTAGTAACAGGAATAATGAAAAACTGTTTTTT
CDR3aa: CASSNRNNEKLFF

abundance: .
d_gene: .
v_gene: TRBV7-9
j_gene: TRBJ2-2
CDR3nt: TGTGCCAGCAGCCGTAAACAGGGTAACACCGGGGAGCTGTTTTTT
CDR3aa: CASSRKQGNTGELFF

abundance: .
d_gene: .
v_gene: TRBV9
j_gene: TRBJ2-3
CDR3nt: TGTGCCAGCAGCGTAGCGCCAACCGGGGGTCAAGATACGCAGTATTTT
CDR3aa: CASSVAPTGGQDTQYF

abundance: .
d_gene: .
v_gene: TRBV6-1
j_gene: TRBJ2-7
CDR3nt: TGTGCCAGCAGTGGGCAGGGTTACGAGCAGTACTTC
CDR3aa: CASSGQGYEQYF

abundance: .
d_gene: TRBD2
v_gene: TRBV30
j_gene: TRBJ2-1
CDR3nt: TGTGCCTGGAGTCGAGGGGGGCTAGCGGGAGGGTGGAATGAGCAGTTCTTC
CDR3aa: CAWSRGGLAGGWNEQFF

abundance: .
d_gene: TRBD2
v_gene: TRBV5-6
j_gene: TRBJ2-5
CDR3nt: TGTGCCAGCAGCTTGGATATGTCTAGCGGGGGGTTCTGGGAGACCCAGTACTTC
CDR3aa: CASSLDMSSGGFWETQYF

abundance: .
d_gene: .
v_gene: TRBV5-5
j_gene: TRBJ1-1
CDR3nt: TGTGCCAGCAGCTGGGGACACTCGAACACTGAAGCTTTCTTT
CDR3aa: CASSWGHSNTEAFF

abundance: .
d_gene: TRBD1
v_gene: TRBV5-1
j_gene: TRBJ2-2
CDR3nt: TGCGCCAGCGGACAGGAGCCCACCGGGGAGCTGTTTTTT
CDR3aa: CASGQEPTGELFF

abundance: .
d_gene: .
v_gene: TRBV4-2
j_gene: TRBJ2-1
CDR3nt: TGTGCCAGCAGCCGAAACCTCCGGGACTCCCCCTACAATGAGCAGTTCTTC
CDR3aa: CASSRNLRDSPYNEQFF

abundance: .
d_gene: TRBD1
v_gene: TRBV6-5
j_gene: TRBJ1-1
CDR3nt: TGTGCCAGCAGTTACTCGGCGGACAGGGTGACTGAAGCTTTCTTT
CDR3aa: CASSYSADRVTEAFF

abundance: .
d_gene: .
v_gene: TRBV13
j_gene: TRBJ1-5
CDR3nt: TGTGCCAGCAGCTTAAGCAGCAATCAGCCCCAGCATTTT
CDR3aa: CASSLSSNQPQHF

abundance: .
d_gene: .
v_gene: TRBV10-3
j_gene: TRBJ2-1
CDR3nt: TGTGCCATCAGTGAGATCGGGAGCTCCTACAATGAGCAGTTCTTC
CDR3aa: CAISEIGSSYNEQFF

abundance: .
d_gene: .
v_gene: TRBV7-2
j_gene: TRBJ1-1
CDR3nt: TGTGCCAGCAGCTCCATGGCACAGAACACTGAAGCTTTCTTT
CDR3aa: CASSSMAQNTEAFF

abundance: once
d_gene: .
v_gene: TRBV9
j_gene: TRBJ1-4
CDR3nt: TGTGCCAGCAGCGCCCGGTACGATGAAAAACTGTTTTTT
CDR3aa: CASSARYDEKLFF

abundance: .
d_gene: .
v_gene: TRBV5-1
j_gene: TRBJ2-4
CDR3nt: TGCGCCAGCAGGCTTGGGGGGGCTACAAACATTCAGTACTTC
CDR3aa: CASRLGGATNIQYF

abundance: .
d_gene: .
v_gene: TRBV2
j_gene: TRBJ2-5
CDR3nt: TGTGCCAGCACTCCTAGCGCCCAAGAGACCCAGTACTTC
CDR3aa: CASTPSAQETQYF

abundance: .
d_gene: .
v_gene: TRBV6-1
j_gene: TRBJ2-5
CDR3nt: TGTGCCAGCAGTGACCCCGGACAGACCCAAGAGACCCAGTACTTC
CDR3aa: CASSDPGQTQETQYF

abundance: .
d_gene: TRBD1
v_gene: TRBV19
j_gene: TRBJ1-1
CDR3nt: TGTGCCAGTCGGACAGGGAGGGACACTGAAGCTTTCTTT
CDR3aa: CASRTGRDTEAFF

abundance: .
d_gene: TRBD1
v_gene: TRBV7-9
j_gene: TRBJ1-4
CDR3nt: TGTGCCAGCAGCTTTACAGGGGGCAGGAGTAATGAAAAACTGTTTTTT
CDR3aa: CASSFTGGRSNEKLFF

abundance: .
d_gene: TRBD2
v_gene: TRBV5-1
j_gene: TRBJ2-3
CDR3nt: TGCGCCAGCAGCTTGGGGACTAGCGGGAGCGGTAGCACAGATACGCAGTATTTT
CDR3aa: CASSLGTSGSGSTDTQYF

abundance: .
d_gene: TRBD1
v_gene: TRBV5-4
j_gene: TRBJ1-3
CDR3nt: TGTGCCAGCAGCCCGGGACAGACCCTCTCTGGAAACACCATATATTTT
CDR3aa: CASSPGQTLSGNTIYF

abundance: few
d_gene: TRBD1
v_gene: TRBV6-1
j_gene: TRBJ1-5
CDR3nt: TGTGCCAGCAGTGAAACAGGGGGCGCTCAGCCCCAGCATTTT
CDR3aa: CASSETGGAQPQHF